The 28 T cell receptor beta chains below all came from one sample that was sequenced in a study of blood T cells in healthy people across ages. A second PCR, run for roughly 7 to 12 cycles, used a sample-barcoded 5' primer plus a J-beta primer mix. TCRdb reprocessed the 5' RACE reads with MiXCR, giving one entry per CDR3 protein. This sample has about 800,000 distinct CDR3 sequences, with 35% to 50% found just once. Sequencing input: blood. These receptors came from an older man in good health.

Concerning this clonotype: At one end, the junction sequence differs from germline, possibly due to a read error. CDR3 nucleotides: TGCAGCGCTGAAGGGCTCTCTGGGGCCAACGTCCTGACTTTC. Its translation: CSAEGLSGANVLTF. The chain uses TRBV29-1 and TRBJ2-6; D is uncertain. Germline V lookup: CDR1 SQVTM, CDR2 ANQGSEA. This CDR3 is 14 amino acids long.

The chain joins TRBV3-1 to TRBJ2-2; no clear D. Germline V gives CDR1 LGHDT, CDR2 YNNKEL (reference sequence). This CDR3 spans 13 amino acids. V lost 1 base, J lost 6 bases, and 6 bases lay in between. The DNA for the CDR3 is TGTGCCAGCAGCCAAGCATTTTCCGGGGAGCTGTTTTTT. Its protein product is CASSQAFSGELFF. The complete variable domain, with remaining parts taken from reference TRBV3-1 and TRBJ2-2, reads DTAVSQTPKYLVTQMGNDKSIKCEQNLGHDTMYWYKQDSKKFLKIMFSYNNKELIINETVPNRFSPKSPDKAHLNLHINSLELGDSAVYFCASSQAFSGELFFGEGSRLTVL.

This chain connects TRBV4-2 to TRBJ2-7; 11 bases line up with TRBD2. Germline V gene data show CDR1 as LGHNA and CDR2 as YNFKEQ. The J segment lost 6 bases and the V segment lost 0 bases, leaving 4 bases of the junction unmatched. The CDR3 has 15 residues. The CDR3 bases are TGTGCCAGCAGCCAAGATTACCTAGCGGGAGGCGAGCAGTACTTC. Translation: CASSQDYLAGGEQYF.

The chain carries TRBV20-1 and TRBJ2-7; 8 positions agree with TRBD1. The assigned J gene may be wrong: the sequence end matches TRBJ2-5 better. The CDR3 covers 15 residues. Per germline, CDR1 DFQATT and CDR2 SNEGSKA (reference sequence). CDR3 amino acids: CSARGQETAQETQYF. CDR3 in DNA: TGCAGTGCTAGGGGACAGGAAACGGCACAAGAGACCCAGTACTTC.

The count of this clonotype is one. The chain recombines TRBV6-2 or TRBV6-3 with TRBJ2-5; D may be TRBD2 (6 bases). The J call may be mistaken, given a closer DNA end match to TRBJ2-7. Looked up from germline, CDR1 is MNHEY and CDR2 is SVGEGT. The CDR3 covers 16 residues. CDR3 DNA sequence: TGTGCCAGCAGCCTCGGACTAACGGGAGTATTCTACGAGCAGTACTTC. Protein product: CASSLGLTGVFYEQYF.

The rearrangement joins TRBV29-1 to TRBJ1-6; 8 bases are shared with TRBD1. With 4 bases clipped from V and 7 bases from J, the junction kept 9 bases outside the gene matches. The germline gives CDR1 SQVTM, CDR2 ANQGSEA. The CDR3 is 15 amino acids. Here the CDR3 reads CSVVIGQGANSPLHF. CDR3 coding DNA: TGCAGCGTTGTTATCGGCCAGGGGGCGAATTCACCCCTCCACTTT.

This clonotype was counted between two and nine times. This rearrangement joins TRBV29-1 to TRBJ2-3; TRBD2 matches at 10 bases. This CDR3 has 16 residues. The V and J ends lost 7 bases and 4 bases, in that order; junction bases with no gene match: 14. Germline V gene data show CDR1 as SQVTM and CDR2 as ANQGSEA. The CDR3 DNA reads as TGCAGCGCCGGAGTGTCTAGCGGGAGTATCTCAGATACGCAGTATTTT. It specifies CSAGVSSGSISDTQYF.

Turning to this clonotype: A much larger clone sits a single nucleotide away, making a read error possible. The CDR3 sequence: CASGFWREYVSEQYF. The DNA for the CDR3 is TGTGCCAGCGGTTTTTGGAGGGAGTACGTATCCGAGCAGTACTTC. The chain joins TRBV28 to TRBJ2-7; D might be TRBD2 (6 bases). CDR1 is MDHEN and CDR2 is SYDVKM in the germline V gene. There are 15 residues in the CDR3.

The genes are TRBV19 and TRBJ1-2; perhaps TRBD1 as D (5 bases). The germline gives CDR1 LNHDA, CDR2 SQIVND (reference sequence). This CDR3 comprises 12 residues. The V gene lost 8 bases and the J gene lost 2 bases, with 9 bases spanning the gap. The CDR3 region is CASRDANYGYTF. Here the CDR3 DNA reads TGTGCCAGTCGGGACGCCAACTATGGCTACACCTTC. The variable domain in full, with the rest retrieved from reference TRBV19 and TRBJ1-2, is DGGITQSPKYLFRKEGQNVTLSCEQNLNHDAMYWYRQDPGQGLRLIYYSQIVNDFQKGDIAEGYSVSREKKESFPLTVTSAQKNPTAFYLCASRDANYGYTFGSGTRLTVV.

The J gene is TRBJ2-4, the V gene TRBV5-1, with D hard to call. The CDR3 loop spans 16 amino acids. Trimming stripped 7 bases from V and 0 bases from J, with 17 bases between. CDR1 and CDR2 from the germline V gene are SGHRS and YFSETQ. The CDR3 region is CASRAEPDLAKNIQYF. CDR3 coding DNA: TGCGCCAGCCGAGCCGAGCCCGATTTAGCCAAAAACATTCAGTACTTC.

On this clonotype: A much larger clone lies a single base off, so this may be a read error. The CDR3 nucleotides read TGCGGCATACGGACAGGGCCCTCCAAAAACATTCAGTACTTC. It yields the protein CGIRTGPSKNIQYF. This rearrangement joins TRBV29-1 to TRBJ2-4, with TRBD1 matching 8 bases. Germline V gene data show CDR1 as SQVTM and CDR2 as ANQGSEA. The CDR3 has 14 amino acids.

This chain joins TRBV7-9 and TRBJ1-2; D gene ambiguous. This CDR3 comprises 13 residues. The germline CDR1 and CDR2 sequences are SEHNR and FQNEAQ (reference sequence). Trimming removed 2 bases from V and 2 bases from J, with 6 bases in between. This CDR3 reads CASSLILNYGYTF. DNA of the CDR3: TGTGCCAGCAGCTTAATCCTAAACTATGGCTACACCTTC.

In its sample, this clonotype was seen many times. The chain joins TRBV27 to TRBJ2-3; D unresolved. The CDR3 is made up of 13 amino acids. The germline CDR1 and CDR2 sequences are MNHEY and SMNVEV (reference sequence). V was clipped by 0 bases and J by 3 bases, with 4 bases between them. The CDR3 is CASSLSRTDTQYF. The CDR3 nucleotides read TGTGCCAGCAGTTTATCGAGGACAGATACGCAGTATTTT.

In its sample, this clonotype was seen a few times. A much larger clone sits a single nucleotide away, making a read error possible. The rearrangement uses TRBV28 and TRBJ2-4; perhaps TRBD1 as D (6 bases). The germline V and J ends were trimmed by 6 bases and 13 bases, with 25 bases remaining between them. Germline assignment: CDR1 MDHEN and CDR2 SYDVKM. This CDR3 region has 15 residues. CDR3 region: CASSLHRDGTYGQYF. The CDR3 DNA reads as TGTGCCAGCAGCCTCCACAGGGACGGAACCTACGGGCAGTACTTC.

V gene TRBV21-1 combines with J gene TRBJ2-4; the DNA was not compared with TRBD1, the D call given in the table. TRBV21-1 is labeled a pseudogene. This CDR3 has 16 residues. The CDR3 is CASPRWGALAKNIQYF. For the CDR3, the DNA is TGTGCCAGTCCGAGGTGGGGGGCTCTAGCCAAAAACATTCAGTACTTC.

This clonotype was observed a handful of times. V gene TRBV20-1 combines with J gene TRBJ2-5; a possible D gene is TRBD2 (6 bases). The CDR3 consists of 12 residues. Germline CDR1 reads DFQATT; CDR2 reads SNEGSKA (reference sequence). Trimming stripped 5 bases from V and 5 bases from J, with 12 bases between. The CDR3 sequence: CSAPTRRETQYF. CDR3 sequence (DNA): TGCAGTGCTCCGACTAGGAGGGAGACCCAGTACTTC.

The CDR3: CASSGTSADQETQYF. The CDR3 region has the DNA TGTGCCAGCAGTGGGACTAGCGCAGACCAAGAGACCCAGTACTTC. The V and J genes are TRBV25-1 and TRBJ2-5; 9 bases agree with TRBD2. Germline V gene lookup returns CDR1 MGHDK and CDR2 SYGVNS. The CDR3 has 15 residues. V lost 4 bases and J lost 0; bases outside the gene matches: 3.

This clonotype was recorded at least ten times. V is TRBV29-1 and J is TRBJ2-5; D not resolved. CDR1 and CDR2 from the germline V gene are SQVTM and ANQGSEA. The CDR3 loop spans 13 amino acids. Trimming stripped 4 bases from V and 1 base from J, with 10 bases between. In DNA, the CDR3 is TGCAGCGTTGGGGCAGATGGCCAAGAGACCCAGTACTTC. As protein: CSVGADGQETQYF. The entire variable domain, with the rest obtained from reference TRBV29-1 and TRBJ2-5, is as follows: SAVISQKPSRDICQRGTSLTIQCQVDSQVTMMFWYRQQPGQSLTLIATANQGSEATYESGFVIDKFPISRPNLTFSTLTVSNMSPEDSSIYLCSVGADGQETQYFGPGTRLLVL.

The sample holds a few counts of this clonotype. The chain carries TRBV12-3 or TRBV12-4 and TRBJ2-1; 9 bases line up with TRBD2. Trimming at V came to 11 bases and at J to 7 bases, leaving 18 bases not matched to a gene. This CDR3 has 16 residues. CDR3 nucleotide sequence: TGTGCCTCTGTACAGGGAGTTAGCGGGAGATTAAATGAGCAGTTCTTC. As protein: CASVQGVSGRLNEQFF.

This clonotype appeared many times. The chain combines TRBV15 with TRBJ2-6; no reliable D call. The germline CDR1 and CDR2 sequences are LNHNV and YYDKDF (reference sequence). The CDR3 runs 13 residues. The germline V and J ends were trimmed by 0 bases and 4 bases, with 1 base remaining between them. The CDR3 nucleotides are TGTGCCACCAGCAGAGACGGGGCCAACGTCCTGACTTTC. It yields the protein CATSRDGANVLTF.

The rearrangement links TRBV7-8 to TRBJ2-1; D might be TRBD1 (6 bases). The CDR3 length is 16 residues. CDR1 is SGHVS, CDR2 FQNEAQ, per germline. Trimming took off 1 base at V and 5 bases at J, with 15 bases between the two ends. CDR3 residues: CASSLDRARGNNEQFF. CDR3 bases: TGTGCCAGCAGCTTAGACAGGGCGAGAGGAAACAATGAGCAGTTCTTC.

The chain joins TRBV2 to TRBJ2-1; D unclear. The V gene's germline CDR1 is SNHLY and CDR2 FYNNEI. CDR3 length equals 14 residues. The V end lost 6 bases, the J end lost 7 bases, and 16 bases lay between the germline ends. CDR3 DNA sequence: TGTGCCAGCAGGGAGACGAAAACGACTAATGAGCAGTTCTTC. As protein: CASRETKTTNEQFF.

This clonotype showed up just a few times. The CDR3 spells CASRSTGTGYNYGYTF. Here the CDR3 DNA reads TGTGCCAGCAGGTCGACCGGGACAGGGTATAACTATGGCTACACCTTC. The chain joins TRBV28 to TRBJ1-2, with 9 bases that match TRBD1. The CDR3 contains 16 residues. Germline V gene lookup returns CDR1 MDHEN and CDR2 SYDVKM. Trimming took 6 bases from V and 1 from J; bases not matched to a gene: 9.

This chain connects TRBV7-2 to TRBJ2-7; 11 bases fit TRBD2. This CDR3 is built from 15 residues. V lost 5 bases to trimming and J lost 5 bases; unmatched junction nucleotides: 8. Germline assignment: CDR1 SGHTA and CDR2 FQGNSA. The CDR3 sequence: CASSLLAGEPDEQYF. For the CDR3, the DNA is TGTGCCAGCAGCCTACTAGCGGGAGAACCCGACGAGCAGTACTTC. The whole variable domain, remainder taken from reference TRBV7-2 and TRBJ2-7, is GAGVSQSPSNKVTEKGKDVELRCDPISGHTALYWYRQSLGQGLEFLIYFQGNSAPDKSGLPSDRFSAERTGGSVSTLTIQRTQQEDSAVYLCASSLLAGEPDEQYFGPGTRLTVT.

This sequence joins TRBV18 and TRBJ2-5; 9 bases line up with TRBD2. The germline V gene encodes CDR1 KGHSH and CDR2 LQKENI. Germline trimming cut 0 bases from V and 3 bases from J; bases unmatched to any gene: 11. This CDR3 spans 18 amino acids. CDR3 protein: CASSPPRKRLAEEETQYF. As DNA, the CDR3 is TGTGCCAGCTCACCACCCCGAAAAAGACTAGCGGAAGAAGAGACCCAGTACTTC.

In its sample, this clonotype was seen a few times. The CDR3 coding sequence is TGTGCCAGCAGCTTAACAGCGGGAGCAATCTACAATGAGCAGTTCTTC. This gives the protein CASSLTAGAIYNEQFF. The chain employs TRBV7-3 and TRBJ2-1, with 8 bases identical to TRBD2. V trimming: 0 bases; J trimming: 3 bases; junction bases outside the gene matches: 4. The CDR3 is made up of 16 amino acids. Germline V gene sequence: CDR1 SGHTA, CDR2 FQGTGA.

This chain links TRBV29-1 with TRBJ2-7; no clear D. Germline V gene lookup returns CDR1 SQVTM and CDR2 ANQGSEA. The CDR3 sequence is 12 residues long. Trimming shortened V by 6 bases and J by 0 bases, and 9 bases separated the two germline ends. The CDR3 protein is CSVAPDSYEQYF. The CDR3 coding sequence is TGCAGCGTCGCCCCGGACTCCTACGAGCAGTACTTC.

This clonotype was seen a few times. The chain links TRBV2 to TRBJ2-5; TRBD2 agrees at 9 bases. The CDR3 runs to 14 residues. Germline V gene lookup returns CDR1 SNHLY and CDR2 FYNNEI. V shed 6 bases, J shed 2 bases, and the junction held 4 bases outside the gene matches. CDR3 sequence (DNA): TGTGCCAGCAGGTCGGCGGGAGGGCAAGAGACCCAGTACTTC. Translating gives CASRSAGGQETQYF.